This T cell receptor beta chain was sequenced for a study of blood T cell repertoires in COVID-19. The CDR3 totals 14 residues. Looked up from germline, CDR1 is SGHVS and CDR2 is FQNEAQ. With 2 bases removed from V and 6 bases from J, the gap between germline ends came to 8 bases. Some clones are missing from TCRdb's copy, which holds only in-frame ones; the method was immunoSEQ multiplex PCR. Seen here are about 130,000 clones, more than 85% observed once, and the top ten hold more than 15%. This TCR was sampled from a man aged 50 to 60 with active or convalescent COVID-19. The chain is built from TRBV7-8 and TRBJ1-6; D ambiguous. Material for sequencing was peripheral blood. The CDR3 spells CASSLTETNSPLHF. CDR3 bases: TGTGCCAGCAGCTTAACAGAGACTAATTCACCCCTCCACTTT.